These T cell receptor beta chains were read from a single sample in a study of a mutant IDH1 vaccine in newly diagnosed glioma. Profiling relied on immunoSEQ multiplex PCR, and the TCRdb table lists in-frame clones only, not all of them. The repertoire consists of 100,000 to 120,000 clones, with 85% to 90% occurring once and the leading ten covering roughly 0.61%. Antigen specificity for these receptors is unknown. Sequencing used PBMCs, obtained from a glioma patient whose treatment included an IDH1 peptide vaccine. All receptors derive from a woman aged 45-65 years with glioma. The CDR3 runs from the conserved cysteine through the conserved F or W. The order of the fields is V gene, clone size, J gene, D gene, CDR3 protein, CDR3 DNA. The D gene is left open where the match is weak. The size entry is marked missing in some rows and otherwise reads once, few, many or a size class.

TRBV2	-	TRBJ2-7	TRBD2	CASSERLAGPYEQYF	TGTGCCAGCAGTGAAAGGTTAGCGGGACCCTACGAGCAGTACTTC
TRBV27	-	TRBJ2-7	-	CASSRGNEQYF	TGTGCCAGCTCAAGGGGGAACGAGCAGTACTTC
TRBV5-1	few	TRBJ2-2	TRBD2	CASSLETGLAAGELFF	TGCGCCAGCAGCTTGGAAACGGGACTAGCAGCAGGGGAGCTGTTTTTT
TRBV4-2	-	TRBJ2-7	-	CASSQGDPKSSYEQYF	TGTGCCAGCAGCCAAGGGGATCCGAAGAGCTCCTACGAGCAGTACTTC
TRBV27	-	TRBJ2-1	-	CASSLSGASSTYNEQFF	TGTGCCAGCAGTTTATCCGGCGCTAGTTCCACCTACAATGAGCAGTTCTTC
TRBV11-2	-	TRBJ1-2	-	CASSLEGGRGYTF	TGTGCCAGCAGCTTGGAGGGGGGACGGGGCTACACCTTC
TRBV6-5	-	TRBJ1-5	-	CASSSGGGQPQHF	TGTGCCAGCAGCTCCGGGGGGGGCCAGCCCCAGCATTTT
TRBV5-3	-	TRBJ2-7	-	CARSLGQLKPYEQYF	TGTGCCAGAAGTCTCGGACAGCTTAAACCCTACGAGCAGTACTTC
TRBV28	-	TRBJ1-6	TRBD1	CASSLQGEGYNSPLHF	TGTGCCAGCAGTTTACAGGGGGAAGGTTATAATTCACCCCTCCACTTT
TRBV7-9	-	TRBJ2-7	TRBD2	CASSSGQSGRREQYF	TGTGCCAGCAGTTCAGGGCAGAGCGGGAGAAGAGAGCAGTACTTC
TRBV5-1	-	TRBJ2-6	-	CASSLGSASGANVLTF	TGCGCCAGCAGCTTGGGATCAGCGTCTGGGGCCAACGTCCTGACTTTC
TRBV10-3	-	TRBJ2-1	TRBD1	CAISASTGGVGNEQFF	TGTGCCATCAGTGCGTCGACAGGGGGCGTAGGGAATGAGCAGTTCTTC
TRBV7-6	-	TRBJ2-2	-	CASSLASRVSNTGELFF	TGTGCCAGCAGCTTAGCTAGCAGGGTTTCGAACACCGGGGAGCTGTTTTTT
TRBV19	-	TRBJ2-7	TRBD2	CASSITGGGDIYEQYF	TGTGCCAGTAGTATCACCGGCGGGGGAGATATATACGAGCAGTACTTC
TRBV7-9	-	TRBJ2-7	TRBD1	CASSLGQGIYYEQYF	TGTGCCAGCAGTTTGGGACAGGGGATCTACTACGAGCAGTACTTC
TRBV10-2	once	TRBJ2-1	TRBD2	CASRLGLAGSPQFF	TGCGCCAGCAGACTGGGACTAGCGGGATCTCCTCAGTTCTTC
TRBV6-5	-	TRBJ1-1	TRBD1	CASSYSRQGNTEAFF	TGTGCCAGCAGTTACTCCCGACAGGGGAACACTGAAGCTTTCTTT
TRBV28	once	TRBJ1-1	-	CATLRSGGNSLGTEAFF	TGTGCCACCCTTCGCTCGGGGGGAAATTCATTGGGCACTGAAGCTTTCTTT
TRBV6-6	-	TRBJ1-5	-	CASAAGNSNQPQHF	TGTGCCAGCGCAGCCGGGAATAGCAATCAGCCCCAGCATTTT
TRBV28	-	TRBJ1-1	-	CASSHPPGSEMNTEAFF	TGTGCCAGCAGTCACCCCCCAGGCAGCGAAATGAACACTGAAGCTTTCTTT
TRBV7-9	-	TRBJ2-5	TRBD1	CASSPKDRRETQYF	TGTGCCAGCAGCCCAAAGGACAGGCGAGAGACCCAGTACTTC
TRBV11-2	-	TRBJ2-7	TRBD1	CASSLEGSGTGWDEQYF	TGTGCCAGCAGCTTAGAGGGATCCGGGACAGGGTGGGACGAGCAGTACTTC
TRBV5-1	-	TRBJ2-1	TRBD2	CASSPTSGRGEEQFF	TGCGCCAGCAGCCCTACTAGCGGGAGGGGTGAGGAGCAGTTCTTC
TRBV6-1	-	TRBJ1-4	-	CASRGDKGEKLFF	TGTGCCAGCAGGGGGGACAAGGGTGAAAAACTGTTTTTT
TRBV7-9	-	TRBJ1-5	-	CASSPSSVSIQPQHF	TGTGCCAGCAGCCCTTCGTCGGTATCCATACAGCCCCAGCATTTT
TRBV20-1	once	TRBJ1-2	-	CSAGAGYGYTF	TGCAGTGCTGGGGCGGGGTATGGCTACACCTTC
TRBV18	-	TRBJ2-2	-	CAIPRDGGTGELFF	TGTGCCATCCCTCGGGACGGCGGGACCGGGGAGCTGTTTTTT
TRBV6-6	-	TRBJ2-7	TRBD2	CASTSPARDYTYEQYF	TGTGCCAGCACCTCCCCGGCCAGGGACTACACCTACGAGCAGTACTTC
TRBV27	-	TRBJ2-7	TRBD1	CASSLQGAAYEQYF	TGTGCCAGCAGTTTGCAGGGGGCCGCCTACGAGCAGTACTTC
TRBV27	-	TRBJ2-7	TRBD2	CASSLSILAGFPYF	TGTGCCAGCAGTTTATCGATACTAGCGGGCTTCCCTTACTTC
TRBV30	-	TRBJ2-7	-	CAWTRGAHRSYEQYF	TGTGCCTGGACCCGCGGGGCACATCGCTCCTACGAGCAGTACTTC
TRBV9	-	TRBJ2-2	TRBD2	CASSHFERGGSGTGELFF	TGTGCCAGCAGCCACTTCGAACGTGGCGGGAGCGGCACCGGGGAGCTGTTTTTT
TRBV4-1	-	TRBJ1-1	-	CASSQDWQPEAFF	TGCGCCAGCAGCCAAGATTGGCAGCCTGAAGCTTTCTTT
TRBV5-1	-	TRBJ2-7	TRBD2	CASSLGLAGGEQYF	TGCGCCAGCAGCTTGGGACTAGCGGGAGGCGAGCAGTACTTC
TRBV7-9	-	TRBJ2-7	TRBD1	CASSRQGQLYEQYF	TGTGCCAGCAGCCGACAGGGCCAATTGTACGAGCAGTACTTC
TRBV28	-	TRBJ2-3	-	CASSDGHGPSTDTQYF	TGTGCCAGCAGTGATGGACACGGACCTAGCACAGATACGCAGTATTTT
TRBV5-1	-	TRBJ2-7	-	CASSLLVSHEQYF	TGCGCCAGCAGCTTGCTTGTCAGCCACGAGCAGTACTTC
TRBV5-6	-	TRBJ1-2	-	CASSQTGYGYTF	TGTGCCAGCAGCCAAACAGGGTATGGCTACACCTTC
TRBV6-5	-	TRBJ2-7	-	CASQNREYHEQYF	TGTGCCAGCCAAAACAGGGAATATCACGAGCAGTACTTC
TRBV7-9	-	TRBJ1-1	TRBD1	CASNPGQKKGYEAFF	TGTGCCAGCAACCCGGGACAGAAAAAAGGTTATGAAGCTTTCTTT
TRBV30	-	TRBJ1-5	-	CAWSFRGGQPQHF	TGTGCCTGGAGTTTCAGGGGAGGTCAGCCCCAGCATTTT
TRBV29-1	-	TRBJ2-7	TRBD1	CSVQTGVSYEQYF	TGCAGCGTACAGACAGGGGTCAGCTACGAGCAGTACTTC
TRBV6-6	-	TRBJ1-1	-	CASSYSQAIAAFF	TGTGCCAGCAGTTACTCGCAGGCTATTGCAGCTTTCTTT
TRBV28	-	TRBJ1-1	TRBD1	CASSSRDRVNTEAFF	TGTGCCAGCAGTTCCCGGGACAGGGTTAACACTGAAGCTTTCTTT
TRBV14	-	TRBJ2-1	-	CASSQMTGPGNEQFF	TGTGCCAGCAGCCAAATGACAGGTCCTGGGAATGAGCAGTTCTTC
TRBV19	-	TRBJ1-2	TRBD1	CASSIPGGFYGYTF	TGTGCCAGTAGTATCCCAGGGGGATTCTATGGCTACACCTTC
TRBV5-1	-	TRBJ2-7	-	CASSLSATADYEQYF	TGCGCCAGCAGCCTGTCGGCTACAGCGGATTACGAGCAGTACTTC
TRBV13	-	TRBJ1-2	TRBD1	CASSLGPGQGRREGYTF	TGTGCCAGCAGCTTAGGTCCGGGACAGGGAAGGAGAGAGGGCTACACCTTC
TRBV19	-	TRBJ2-1	-	CASSPSGGSYNEQFF	TGTGCCAGTAGTCCCAGCGGCGGGTCCTACAATGAGCAGTTCTTC
TRBV9	once	TRBJ2-2	-	CASSAPTGVTGELFF	TGTGCCAGCAGCGCCCCGACGGGCGTCACCGGGGAGCTGTTTTTT
TRBV27	-	TRBJ2-7	TRBD1	CASSPSTGAIPYEQYF	TGTGCCAGCAGTCCCTCCACAGGGGCCATTCCCTACGAGCAGTACTTC
TRBV6-6	once	TRBJ1-5	-	CASSRMRDTPQHF	TGTGCCAGCAGTCGCATGAGGGACACGCCCCAGCATTTT
TRBV5-8	once	TRBJ1-5	-	CASSLKTGHQPQHF	TGTGCCAGCAGCTTGAAGACAGGACATCAGCCCCAGCATTTT
TRBV5-1	-	TRBJ2-7	TRBD2	CASSLRAGGSHEQYF	TGCGCCAGCAGCTTGAGGGCGGGAGGGTCCCACGAGCAGTACTTC
TRBV2	once	TRBJ1-2	-	CASSNKYYGYTF	TGTGCCAGCAGCAATAAGTACTATGGCTACACCTTC
TRBV7-8	-	TRBJ1-2	TRBD1	CASSPLRIPTGGVRGYTF	TGTGCCAGCAGCCCACTTAGGATCCCCACAGGGGGGGTCCGTGGCTACACCTTC
TRBV7-9	-	TRBJ2-2	TRBD1	CASSAPGQGYTGELFF	TGTGCCAGCAGCGCCCCGGGACAGGGGTACACCGGGGAGCTGTTTTTT
TRBV6-5	-	TRBJ1-2	TRBD1	CASSYSTGAGGYTF	TGTGCCAGCAGTTACTCGACAGGGGCAGGTGGCTACACCTTC
TRBV18	once	TRBJ1-4	-	CASSTAPNEKLFF	TGTGCCAGCTCCACAGCGCCTAATGAAAAACTGTTTTTT
TRBV9	-	TRBJ2-2	-	CASSAGWAGGELFF	TGTGCCAGCAGCGCCGGTTGGGCGGGCGGGGAGCTGTTTTTT